The present T cell receptor beta chain was sequenced within a study of cytomegalovirus exposure and HLA in healthy donors. This clone was found once. This CDR3 region has 14 residues. Germline CDR1 LNHDA, CDR2 SQIVND (reference sequence). V was pared by 6 bases and J by 6 bases, with 17 bases between. Both 60 Vbeta primers and 13 Jbeta primers went into the PCR. TCRdb keeps only in-frame clones here, not all; method: immunoSEQ multiplex PCR. The sample carries 200,000 to 250,000 clones, around four fifths recorded once. Sequencing was carried out using PBMCs. The chain couples TRBV19 to TRBJ1-1; D might be TRBD1 (6 bases). The receptor's source is a woman between 35 and 50 years old in good health and CMV-seronegative. The CDR3 is CASSLQGRVSEAFF. CDR3 coding DNA: TGTGCCAGTAGCTTACAGGGCCGGGTCTCTGAAGCTTTCTTT.